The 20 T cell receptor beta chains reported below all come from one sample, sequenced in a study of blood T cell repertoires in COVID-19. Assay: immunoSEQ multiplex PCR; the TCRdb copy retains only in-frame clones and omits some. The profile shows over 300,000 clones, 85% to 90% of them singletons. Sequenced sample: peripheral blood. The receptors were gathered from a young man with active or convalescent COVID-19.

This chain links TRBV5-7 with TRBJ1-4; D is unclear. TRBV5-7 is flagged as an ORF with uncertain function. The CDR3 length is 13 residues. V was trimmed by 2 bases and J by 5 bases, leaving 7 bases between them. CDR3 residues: CASSFCRNEKLFF. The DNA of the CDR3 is TGTGCCAGCAGCTTTTGCAGGAATGAAAAACTGTTTTTT.

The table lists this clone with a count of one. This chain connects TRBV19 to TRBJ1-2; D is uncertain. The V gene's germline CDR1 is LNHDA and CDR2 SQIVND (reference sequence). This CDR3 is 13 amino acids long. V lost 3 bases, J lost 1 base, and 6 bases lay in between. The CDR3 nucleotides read TGTGCCAGTAGTATGAGGGTTAACTATGGCTACACCTTC. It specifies CASSMRVNYGYTF. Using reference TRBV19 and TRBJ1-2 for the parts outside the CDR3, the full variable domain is DGGITQSPKYLFRKEGQNVTLSCEQNLNHDAMYWYRQDPGQGLRLIYYSQIVNDFQKGDIAEGYSVSREKKESFPLTVTSAQKNPTAFYLCASSMRVNYGYTFGSGTRLTVV.

CDR3 sequence reads: CASSKGPGEIPEAFF. The CDR3 DNA sequence: TGTGCCAGCAGCAAAGGGCCAGGGGAGATCCCTGAAGCTTTCTTT. This sequence joins TRBV21-1 and TRBJ1-1; the listed D gene, TRBD1, was not tested against the DNA. TRBV21-1 is labeled a pseudogene. The CDR3 length is 15 residues.

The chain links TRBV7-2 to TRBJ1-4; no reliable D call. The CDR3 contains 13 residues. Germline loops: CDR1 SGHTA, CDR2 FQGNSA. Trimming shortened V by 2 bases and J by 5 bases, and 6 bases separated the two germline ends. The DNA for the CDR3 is TGTGCCAGCAGCTTAAGAGAAAATGAAAAACTGTTTTTT. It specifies CASSLRENEKLFF.

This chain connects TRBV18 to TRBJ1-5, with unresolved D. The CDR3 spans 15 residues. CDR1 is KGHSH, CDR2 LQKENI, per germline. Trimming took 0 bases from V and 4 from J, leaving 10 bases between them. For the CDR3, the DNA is TGTGCCAGCTCACCACCTCGCACAGAGAATCAGCCCCAGCATTTT. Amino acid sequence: CASSPPRTENQPQHF.

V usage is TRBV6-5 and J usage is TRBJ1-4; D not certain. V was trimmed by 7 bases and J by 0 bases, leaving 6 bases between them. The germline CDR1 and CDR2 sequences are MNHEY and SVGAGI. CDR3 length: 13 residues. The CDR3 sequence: CASTFATNEKLFF. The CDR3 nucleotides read TGTGCCAGCACATTTGCAACTAATGAAAAACTGTTTTTT.

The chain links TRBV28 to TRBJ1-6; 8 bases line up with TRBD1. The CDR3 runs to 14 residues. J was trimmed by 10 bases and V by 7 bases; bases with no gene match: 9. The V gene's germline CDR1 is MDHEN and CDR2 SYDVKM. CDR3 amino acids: CASKNAGGTSPLHF. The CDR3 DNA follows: TGTGCCAGCAAAAACGCAGGGGGCACATCACCCCTCCACTTT.

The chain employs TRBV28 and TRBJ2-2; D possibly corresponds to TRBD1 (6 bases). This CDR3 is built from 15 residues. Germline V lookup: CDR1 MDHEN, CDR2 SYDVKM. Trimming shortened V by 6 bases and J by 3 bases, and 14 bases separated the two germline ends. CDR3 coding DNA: TGTGCCAGCAGGCCTCCGGGACACGACACCGGGGAGCTGTTTTTT. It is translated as CASRPPGHDTGELFF.

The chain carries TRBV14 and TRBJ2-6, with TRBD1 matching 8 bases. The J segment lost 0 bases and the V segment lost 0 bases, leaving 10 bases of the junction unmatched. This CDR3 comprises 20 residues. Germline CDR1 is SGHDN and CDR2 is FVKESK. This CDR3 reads CASSQDRSQGAYSGANVLTF. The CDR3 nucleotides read TGTGCCAGCAGCCAAGATAGGAGCCAGGGGGCATACTCTGGGGCCAACGTCCTGACTTTC. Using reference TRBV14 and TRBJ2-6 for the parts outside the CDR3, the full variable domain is EAGVTQFPSHSVIEKGQTVTLRCDPISGHDNLYWYRRVMGKEIKFLLHFVKESKQDESGMPNNRFLAERTGGTYSTLKVQPAELEDSGVYFCASSQDRSQGAYSGANVLTFGAGSRLTVL.

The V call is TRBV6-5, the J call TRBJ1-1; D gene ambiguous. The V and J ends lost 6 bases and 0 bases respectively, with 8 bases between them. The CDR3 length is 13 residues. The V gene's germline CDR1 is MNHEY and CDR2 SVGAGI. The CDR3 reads CASRQLMNTEAFF. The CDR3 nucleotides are TGTGCCAGCAGGCAACTGATGAACACTGAAGCTTTCTTT.

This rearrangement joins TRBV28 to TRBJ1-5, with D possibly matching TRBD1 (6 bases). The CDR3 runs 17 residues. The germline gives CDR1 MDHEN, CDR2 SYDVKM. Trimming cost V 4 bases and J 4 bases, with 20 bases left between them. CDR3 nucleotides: TGTGCCAGCAGTTCTTATCTCAGGACAGAGAGAAATCAGCCCCAGCATTTT. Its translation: CASSSYLRTERNQPQHF.

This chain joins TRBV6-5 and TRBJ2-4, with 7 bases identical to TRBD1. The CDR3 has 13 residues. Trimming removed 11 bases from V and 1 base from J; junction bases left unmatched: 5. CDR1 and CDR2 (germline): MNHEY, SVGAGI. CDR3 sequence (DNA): TGTGCCGGATACAGGGGCGCCAAAAACATTCAGTACTTC. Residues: CAGYRGAKNIQYF.

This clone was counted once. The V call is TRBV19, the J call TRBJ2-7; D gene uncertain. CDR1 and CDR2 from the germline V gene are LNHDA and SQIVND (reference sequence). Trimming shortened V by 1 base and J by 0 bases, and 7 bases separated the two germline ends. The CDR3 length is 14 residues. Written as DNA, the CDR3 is TGTGCCAGTAGTATAGCCGGTTACTCCTACGAGCAGTACTTC. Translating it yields CASSIAGYSYEQYF.

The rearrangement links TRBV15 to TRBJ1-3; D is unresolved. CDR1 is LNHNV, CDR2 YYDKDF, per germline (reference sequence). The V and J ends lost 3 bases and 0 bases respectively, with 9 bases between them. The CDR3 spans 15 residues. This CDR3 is CATSRGMSSGNTIYF. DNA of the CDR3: TGTGCCACCAGCAGGGGCATGAGCTCTGGAAACACCATATATTTT.

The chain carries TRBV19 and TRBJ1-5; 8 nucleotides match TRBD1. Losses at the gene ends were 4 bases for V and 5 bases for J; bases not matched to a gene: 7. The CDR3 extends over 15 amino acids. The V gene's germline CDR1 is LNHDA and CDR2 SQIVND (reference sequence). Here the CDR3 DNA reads TGTGCCAGTAGTACCGCGGACAGGGTGTATCAGCCCCAGCATTTT. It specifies CASSTADRVYQPQHF.

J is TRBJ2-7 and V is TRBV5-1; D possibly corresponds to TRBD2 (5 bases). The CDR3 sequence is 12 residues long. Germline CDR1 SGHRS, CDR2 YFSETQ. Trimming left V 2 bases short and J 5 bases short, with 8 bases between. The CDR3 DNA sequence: TGCGCCAGCAGCTTTACTAGTCACGAGCAGTACTTC. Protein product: CASSFTSHEQYF.

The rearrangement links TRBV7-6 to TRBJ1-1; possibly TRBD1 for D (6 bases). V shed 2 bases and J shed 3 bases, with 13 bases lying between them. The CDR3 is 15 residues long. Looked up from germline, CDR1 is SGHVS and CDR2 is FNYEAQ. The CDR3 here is CASSLTQGFDTEAFF. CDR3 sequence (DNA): TGTGCCAGCAGCTTAACTCAGGGGTTCGACACTGAAGCTTTCTTT.

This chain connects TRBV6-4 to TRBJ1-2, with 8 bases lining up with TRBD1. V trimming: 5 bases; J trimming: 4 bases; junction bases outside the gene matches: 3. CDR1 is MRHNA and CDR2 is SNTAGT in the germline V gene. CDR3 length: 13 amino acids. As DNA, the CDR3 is TGTGCCAGCAGTACTGGGACAGGCTATGGCTACACCTTC. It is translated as CASSTGTGYGYTF.

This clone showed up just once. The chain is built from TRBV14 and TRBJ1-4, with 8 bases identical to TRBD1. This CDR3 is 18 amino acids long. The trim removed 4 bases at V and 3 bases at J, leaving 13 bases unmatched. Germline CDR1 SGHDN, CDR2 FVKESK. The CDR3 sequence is CASSPRDRTYSANEKLFF. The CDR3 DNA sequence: TGTGCCAGCAGCCCCCGGGACAGGACCTACTCTGCTAATGAAAAACTGTTTTTT.

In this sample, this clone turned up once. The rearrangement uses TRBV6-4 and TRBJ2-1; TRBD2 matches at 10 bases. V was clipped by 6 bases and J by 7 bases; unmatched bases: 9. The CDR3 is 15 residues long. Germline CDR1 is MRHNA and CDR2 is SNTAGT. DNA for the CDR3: TGTGCCAGCAGACCCGGAGCGGGAGGGTTAAATGAGCAGTTCTTC. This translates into CASRPGAGGLNEQFF.